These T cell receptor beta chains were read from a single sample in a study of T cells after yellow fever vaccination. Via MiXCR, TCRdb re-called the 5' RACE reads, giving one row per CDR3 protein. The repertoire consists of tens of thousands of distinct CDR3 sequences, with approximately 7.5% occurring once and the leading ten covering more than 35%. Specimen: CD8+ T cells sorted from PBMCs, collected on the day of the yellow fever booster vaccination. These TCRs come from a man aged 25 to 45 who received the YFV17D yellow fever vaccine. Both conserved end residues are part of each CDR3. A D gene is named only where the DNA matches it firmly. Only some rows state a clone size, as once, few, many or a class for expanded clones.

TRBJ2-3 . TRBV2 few TGTGCCAGCAAGTTGGATACGCAGTATTTT CASKLDTQYF
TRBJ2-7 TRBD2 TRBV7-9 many TGTGCCAGCAGTAACGCCGGGACTAGCTGGTCCTACGAGCAGTACTTC CASSNAGTSWSYEQYF
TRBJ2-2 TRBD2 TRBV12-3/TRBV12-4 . TGTGCCAGCTCTCAAGCGGGAGGGCTGAACACCGGGGAGCTGTTTTTT CASSQAGGLNTGELFF
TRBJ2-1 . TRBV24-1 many TGTGCCACCAGTGATTTGCTGCTGTTGTTCTTC CATSDLLLLFF
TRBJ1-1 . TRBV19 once TGTGCCAGTAGTACTCGGGGGGGGGCAGATGAAGCTTTCTTT CASSTRGGADEAFF
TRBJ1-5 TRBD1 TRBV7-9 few TGTGCCAGCAGCATATCCGGGACAGCAACAAATCAGCCCCAGCATTTT CASSISGTATNQPQHF
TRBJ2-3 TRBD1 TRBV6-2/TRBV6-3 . TGTGCCAGCAGGGGAGACAGGGGAGCACCAGATACGGAGTATTTT CASRGDRGAPDTEYF
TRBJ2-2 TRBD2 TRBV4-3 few TGCGCCAGCAGCCAAGAAGCAGCGGGAGATAACACCGGGGAGCTGTTTTTT CASSQEAAGDNTGELFF
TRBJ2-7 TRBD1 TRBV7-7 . TGTGCTAGCAGCTTAGCGCCGGGACAGGGCTACGAGCAGTACTTC CASSLAPGQGYEQYF
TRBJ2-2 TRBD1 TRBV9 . TGTGCCAGCAGCCCCAGACAGGGGATTAACGTGGAGCTGTTTTTT CASSPRQGINVELFF
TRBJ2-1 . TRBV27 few TGTGCCAGCAGTGCTTATTCTAGTTACAATGAGCAGTTCTTC CASSAYSSYNEQFF
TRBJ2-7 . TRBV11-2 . TGTGCCAGCAGCTTAGGCAGGGGACCTTCCTACGAGCAGTACTTC CASSLGRGPSYEQYF
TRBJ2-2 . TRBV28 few TGTGCCAGCAAGGCGCGGCTCACCGGGGAGCTGTTTTTT CASKARLTGELFF
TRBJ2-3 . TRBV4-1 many TGCGCCAGCAGCCAAGACAGATCGAGCACAGATACGCAGTATTTT CASSQDRSSTDTQYF
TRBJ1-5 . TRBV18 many TGTGCCAGCTCACTTAATCATCCGGCGGACTATAGCAATCAGCCCCAGCATTTT CASSLNHPADYSNQPQHF
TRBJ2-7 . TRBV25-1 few TGTGCCAGCAGTGAATATTACGCGGATGAGCAGTACTTC CASSEYYADEQYF
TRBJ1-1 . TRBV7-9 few TGTGCCAGCAGCACATGGGCAGTTTCGTTCGACAGTCGCGCTTTCTTT CASSTWAVSFDSRAFF
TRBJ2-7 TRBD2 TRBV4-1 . TGCGCCAGCAGCCAGGAGCCAACCGGGACTACCTACGAGCAGTACTTC CASSQEPTGTTYEQYF
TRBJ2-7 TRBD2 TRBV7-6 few TGTGCCAGCAGCCCGGGGGGTACTGAGCAGTACTTC CASSPGGTEQYF
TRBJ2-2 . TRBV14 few TGTGCCAGCAGCCAACAACCCACCTGGAGAGACACCGGGGAGCTGTTTTTT CASSQQPTWRDTGELFF
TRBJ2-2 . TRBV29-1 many TGCAGCGTTGTCTCAGGGGGGTCCAACACCGGGGAGCTGTTTTTT CSVVSGGSNTGELFF
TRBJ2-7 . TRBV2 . TGTGCCAGCAGCAAGGGTGTGGGGGGGCCCGAGCAGTACTTC CASSKGVGGPEQYF
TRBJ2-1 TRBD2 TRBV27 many TGTGCCAGCAGTATCTCTAGCGGGAGTTTGAATGAGCAGTTCTTC CASSISSGSLNEQFF
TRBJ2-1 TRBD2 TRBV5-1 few TGCGCCAGCAGCTTCCTAGCGGGGTCCAATGAGCAGTTCTTC CASSFLAGSNEQFF
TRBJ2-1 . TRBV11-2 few TGTGCCAGCAGCTTGGACCTTTACAATGAGCAGTTCTTC CASSLDLYNEQFF
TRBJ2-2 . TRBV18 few TGTGCCAGCTCACCATTGCAGACCGGGGAGCTGTTTTTT CASSPLQTGELFF
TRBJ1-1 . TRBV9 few TGTGCCACCGGATCAGGCATGAACACTGAAGCTTTCTTT CATGSGMNTEAFF
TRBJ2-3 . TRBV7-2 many TGTGCCAGCAGCTTAGCGGTCACAGATACGCAGTATTTT CASSLAVTDTQYF
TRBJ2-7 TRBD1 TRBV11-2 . TGTGCCAGCCAGCCGGGACAGGGTTCCTACGAGCAGTACTTC CASQPGQGSYEQYF